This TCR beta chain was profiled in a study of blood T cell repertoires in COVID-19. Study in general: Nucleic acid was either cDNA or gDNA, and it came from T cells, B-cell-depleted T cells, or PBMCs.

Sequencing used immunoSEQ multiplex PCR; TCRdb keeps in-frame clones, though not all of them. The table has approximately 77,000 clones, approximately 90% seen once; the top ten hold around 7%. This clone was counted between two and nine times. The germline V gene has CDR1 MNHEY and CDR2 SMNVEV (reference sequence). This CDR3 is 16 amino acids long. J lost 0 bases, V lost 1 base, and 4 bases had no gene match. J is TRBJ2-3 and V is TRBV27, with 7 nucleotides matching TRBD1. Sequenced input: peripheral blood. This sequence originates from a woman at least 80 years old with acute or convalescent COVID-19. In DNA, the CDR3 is TGTGCCAGCAGTTTATACGAGGGGGCAAGCACAGATACGCAGTATTTT. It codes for CASSLYEGASTDTQYF.